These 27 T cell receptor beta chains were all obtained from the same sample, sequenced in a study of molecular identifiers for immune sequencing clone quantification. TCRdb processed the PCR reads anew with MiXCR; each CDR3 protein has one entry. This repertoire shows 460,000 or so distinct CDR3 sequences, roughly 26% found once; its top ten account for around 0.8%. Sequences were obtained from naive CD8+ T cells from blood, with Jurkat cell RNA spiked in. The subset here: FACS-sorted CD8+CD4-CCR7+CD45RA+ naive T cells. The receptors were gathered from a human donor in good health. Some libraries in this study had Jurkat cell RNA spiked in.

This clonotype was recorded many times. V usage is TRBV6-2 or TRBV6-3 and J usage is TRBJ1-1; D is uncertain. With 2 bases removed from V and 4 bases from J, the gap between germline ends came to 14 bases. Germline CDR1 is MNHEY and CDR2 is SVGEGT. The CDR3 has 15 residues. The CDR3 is CASSYVGSLGTEAFF. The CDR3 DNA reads TGTGCCAGCAGTTACGTTGGGAGTCTTGGCACTGAAGCTTTCTTT.

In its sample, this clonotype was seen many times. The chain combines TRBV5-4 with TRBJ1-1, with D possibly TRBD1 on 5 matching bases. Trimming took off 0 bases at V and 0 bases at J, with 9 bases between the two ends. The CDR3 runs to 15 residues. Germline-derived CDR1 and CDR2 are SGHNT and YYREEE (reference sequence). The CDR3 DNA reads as TGTGCCAGCAGCTTGGTTAGGGACCTGAACACTGAAGCTTTCTTT. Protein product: CASSLVRDLNTEAFF.

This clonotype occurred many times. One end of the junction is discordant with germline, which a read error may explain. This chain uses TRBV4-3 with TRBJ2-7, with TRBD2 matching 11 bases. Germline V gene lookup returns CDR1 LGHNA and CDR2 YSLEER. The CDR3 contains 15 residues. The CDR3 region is CASSPGLAGSYEQYF. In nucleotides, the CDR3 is TGTGCCAGCAGTCCCGGACTAGCGGGCTCCTACGAGCAGTACTTC.

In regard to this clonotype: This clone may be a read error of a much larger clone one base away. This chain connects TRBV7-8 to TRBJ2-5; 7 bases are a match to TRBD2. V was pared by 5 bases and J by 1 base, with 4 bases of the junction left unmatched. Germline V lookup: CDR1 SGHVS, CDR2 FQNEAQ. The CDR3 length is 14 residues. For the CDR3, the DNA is TGTGCCAGCAGCCGAAGCGGGGCCCAAGAGACCCAGTACTTC. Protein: CASSRSGAQETQYF.

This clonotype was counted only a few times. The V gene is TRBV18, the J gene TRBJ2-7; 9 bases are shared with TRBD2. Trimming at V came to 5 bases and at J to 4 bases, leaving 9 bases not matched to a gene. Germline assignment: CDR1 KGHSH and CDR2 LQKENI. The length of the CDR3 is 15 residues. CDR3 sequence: CASSAVAGVMYEQYF. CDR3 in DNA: TGTGCCAGCTCAGCCGTAGCGGGAGTTATGTACGAGCAGTACTTC.

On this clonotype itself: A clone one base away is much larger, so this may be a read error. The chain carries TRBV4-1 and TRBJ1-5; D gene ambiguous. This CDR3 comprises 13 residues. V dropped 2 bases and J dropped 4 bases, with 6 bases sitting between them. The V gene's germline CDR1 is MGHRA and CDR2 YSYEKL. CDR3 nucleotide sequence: TGCGCCAGCAGCCAAACAGTAAATCAGCCCCAGCATTTT. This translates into CASSQTVNQPQHF.

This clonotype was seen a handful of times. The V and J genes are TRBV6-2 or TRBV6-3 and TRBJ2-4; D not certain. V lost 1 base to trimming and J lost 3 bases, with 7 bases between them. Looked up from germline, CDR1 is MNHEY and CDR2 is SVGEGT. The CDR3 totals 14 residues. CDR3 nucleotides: TGTGCCAGCAGTTACTTGGACGACAAAAACATTCAGTACTTC. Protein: CASSYLDDKNIQYF.

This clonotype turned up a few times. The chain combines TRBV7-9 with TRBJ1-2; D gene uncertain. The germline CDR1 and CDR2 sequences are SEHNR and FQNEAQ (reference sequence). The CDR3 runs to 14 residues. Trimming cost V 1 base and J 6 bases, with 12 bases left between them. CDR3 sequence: CASSLVAQQDGYTF. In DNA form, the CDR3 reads TGTGCCAGCAGCTTAGTCGCGCAGCAGGATGGCTACACCTTC. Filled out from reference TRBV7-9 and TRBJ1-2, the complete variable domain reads DTGVSQNPRHKITKRGQNVTFRCDPISEHNRLYWYRQTLGQGPEFLTYFQNEAQLEKSRLLSDRFSAERPKGSFSTLEIQRTEQGDSAMYLCASSLVAQQDGYTFGSGTRLTVV.

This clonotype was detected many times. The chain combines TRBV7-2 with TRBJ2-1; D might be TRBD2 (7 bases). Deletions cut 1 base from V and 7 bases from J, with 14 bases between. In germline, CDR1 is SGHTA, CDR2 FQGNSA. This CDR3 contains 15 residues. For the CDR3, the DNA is TGTGCCAGCAGCTTAGGTGGGGGGGCCGTTAATGAGCAGTTCTTC. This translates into CASSLGGGAVNEQFF.

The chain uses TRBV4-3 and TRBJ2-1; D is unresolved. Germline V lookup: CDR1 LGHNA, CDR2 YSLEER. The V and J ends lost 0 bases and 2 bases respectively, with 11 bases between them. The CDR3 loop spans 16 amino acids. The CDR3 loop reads CASSQDSPSPYNEQFF. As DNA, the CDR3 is TGCGCCAGCAGCCAAGATTCCCCTAGTCCCTACAATGAGCAGTTCTTC.

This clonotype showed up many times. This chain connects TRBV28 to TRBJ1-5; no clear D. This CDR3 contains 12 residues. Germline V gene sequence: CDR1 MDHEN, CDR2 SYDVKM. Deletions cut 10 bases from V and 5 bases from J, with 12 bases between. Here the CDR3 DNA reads TGTGCCACCGCGGTCGGGTATCAGCCCCAGCATTTT. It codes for CATAVGYQPQHF.

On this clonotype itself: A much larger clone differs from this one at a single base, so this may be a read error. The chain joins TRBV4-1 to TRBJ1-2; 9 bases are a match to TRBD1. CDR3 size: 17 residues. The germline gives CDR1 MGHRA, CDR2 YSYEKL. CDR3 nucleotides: TGCGCCGGCAGCCGCGGACAGGGGCTAATGGTTGACTATGGCTACACCTTC. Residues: CAGSRGQGLMVDYGYTF.

CDR3 amino acids: CASSWDSGSSYEQYF. The DNA of the CDR3 is TGTGCCAGCAGCTGGGATAGCGGGAGTTCCTACGAGCAGTACTTC. The V and J genes are TRBV7-6 and TRBJ2-7; 9 bases align to TRBD2. Germline CDR1 is SGHVS and CDR2 is FNYEAQ. The CDR3 covers 15 residues. The V gene end was trimmed by 4 bases and the J gene end by 1 base; junction bases not matched to a gene: 5.

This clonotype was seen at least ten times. The CDR3 bases are TGTGCCAGCAGCGAGGACAATCAGCCCCAGCATTTT. Protein product: CASSEDNQPQHF. The chain couples TRBV7-9 to TRBJ1-5; D uncertain. Germline CDR1 and CDR2: SEHNR and FQNEAQ (reference sequence). Trimming stripped 5 bases from V and 3 bases from J, with 5 bases between. CDR3 length: 12 amino acids.

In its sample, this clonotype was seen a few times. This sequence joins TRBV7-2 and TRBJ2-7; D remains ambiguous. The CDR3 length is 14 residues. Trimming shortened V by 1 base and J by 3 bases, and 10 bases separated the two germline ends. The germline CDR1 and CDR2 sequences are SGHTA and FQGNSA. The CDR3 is CASSLVNVHYEQYF. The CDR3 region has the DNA TGTGCCAGCAGCTTAGTAAACGTGCACTACGAGCAGTACTTC.

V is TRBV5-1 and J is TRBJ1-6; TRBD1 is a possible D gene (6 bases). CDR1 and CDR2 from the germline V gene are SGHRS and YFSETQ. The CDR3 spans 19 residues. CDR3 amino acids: CVSSLFPTGGIGDNSPLHF. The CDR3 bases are TGCGTTAGCAGCTTATTCCCGACGGGGGGCATTGGAGATAATTCACCCCTCCACTTT.

This CDR3 is CASSLAGSGTTGEQYF. CDR3 in DNA: TGCGCCAGCAGCTTGGCCGGGAGCGGGACCACCGGGGAGCAGTACTTC. The chain links TRBV5-1 to TRBJ2-7; 7 bases match TRBD2. This CDR3 contains 16 residues. J gave up 7 bases and V 0 bases, and 13 bases lay outside the gene matches. Germline V lookup: CDR1 SGHRS, CDR2 YFSETQ. Looking up the rest from reference TRBV5-1 and TRBJ2-7 gives the full variable domain: KAGVTQTPRYLIKTRGQQVTLSCSPISGHRSVSWYQQTPGQGLQFLFEYFSETQRNKGNFPGRFSGRQFSNSRSEMNVSTLELGDSALYLCASSLAGSGTTGEQYFGPGTRLTVT.

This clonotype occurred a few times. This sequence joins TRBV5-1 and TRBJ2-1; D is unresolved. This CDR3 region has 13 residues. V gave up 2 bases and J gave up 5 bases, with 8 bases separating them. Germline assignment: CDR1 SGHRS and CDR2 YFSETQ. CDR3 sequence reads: CASSFTDNNEQFF. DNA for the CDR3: TGCGCCAGCAGCTTTACGGATAACAATGAGCAGTTCTTC.

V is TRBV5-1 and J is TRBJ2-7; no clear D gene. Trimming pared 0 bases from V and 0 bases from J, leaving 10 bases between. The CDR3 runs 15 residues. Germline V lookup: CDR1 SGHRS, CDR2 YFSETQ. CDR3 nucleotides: TGCGCCAGCAGCTTGGATACCGGCCGCTCCTACGAGCAGTACTTC. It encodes CASSLDTGRSYEQYF.

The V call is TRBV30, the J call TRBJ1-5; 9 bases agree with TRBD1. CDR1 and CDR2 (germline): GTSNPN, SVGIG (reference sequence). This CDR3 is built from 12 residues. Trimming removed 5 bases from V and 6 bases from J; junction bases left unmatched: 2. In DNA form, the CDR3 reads TGTGCCTGGCAGGACAGGGGTCAGCCCCAGCATTTT. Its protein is CAWQDRGQPQHF.

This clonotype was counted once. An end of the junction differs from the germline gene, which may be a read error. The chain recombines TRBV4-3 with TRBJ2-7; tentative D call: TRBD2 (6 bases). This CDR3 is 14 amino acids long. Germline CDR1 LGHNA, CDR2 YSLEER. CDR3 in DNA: TGCGCCAGAAGCCAAGATGTGGGAGGCTACGAGCAGTACTTC. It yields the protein CARSQDVGGYEQYF.

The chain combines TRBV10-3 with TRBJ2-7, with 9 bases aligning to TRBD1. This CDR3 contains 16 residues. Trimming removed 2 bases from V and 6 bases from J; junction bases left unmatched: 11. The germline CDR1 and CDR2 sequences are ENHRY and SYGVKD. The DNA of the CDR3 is TGTGCCATCAGTGAGCTGACCGGGACAGGGATTGTCGAGCAGTACTTC. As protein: CAISELTGTGIVEQYF.

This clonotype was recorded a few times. The CDR3 loop reads CASSPRQGPVDGRGDTQYF. The CDR3 region has the DNA TGTGCCAGCAGCCCCCGACAAGGCCCAGTGGACGGGAGGGGGGATACGCAGTATTTT. This sequence joins TRBV4-2 and TRBJ2-3, with 8 bases that match TRBD2. Germline-derived CDR1 and CDR2 are LGHNA and YNFKEQ. Trimming took 4 bases from V and 6 from J; bases not matched to a gene: 21. The CDR3 runs to 19 residues.

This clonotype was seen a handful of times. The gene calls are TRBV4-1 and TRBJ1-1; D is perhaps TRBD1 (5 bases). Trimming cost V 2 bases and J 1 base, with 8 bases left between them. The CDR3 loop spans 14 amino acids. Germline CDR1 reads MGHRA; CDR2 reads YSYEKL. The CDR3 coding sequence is TGCGCCAGCAGCCAAAGGACACCGAACACTGAAGCTTTCTTT. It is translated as CASSQRTPNTEAFF.

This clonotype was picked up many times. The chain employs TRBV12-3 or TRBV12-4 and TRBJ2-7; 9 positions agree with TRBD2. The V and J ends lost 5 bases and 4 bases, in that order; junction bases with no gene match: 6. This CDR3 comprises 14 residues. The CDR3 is CASSNSREGYEQYF. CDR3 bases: TGTGCCAGCAGTAATTCGCGGGAGGGGTACGAGCAGTACTTC.

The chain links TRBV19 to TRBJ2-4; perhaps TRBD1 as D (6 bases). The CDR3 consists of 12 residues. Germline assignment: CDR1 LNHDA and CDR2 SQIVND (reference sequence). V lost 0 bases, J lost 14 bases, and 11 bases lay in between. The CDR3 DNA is TGTGCCAGTAGTATAGATACAGGGCCTAAGTACTTC. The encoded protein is CASSIDTGPKYF.

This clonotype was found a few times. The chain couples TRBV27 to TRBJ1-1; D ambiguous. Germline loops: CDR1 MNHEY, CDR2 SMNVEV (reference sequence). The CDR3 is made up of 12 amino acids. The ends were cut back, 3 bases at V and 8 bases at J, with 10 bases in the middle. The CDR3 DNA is TGTGCCAGCAGTTTCCCTACGGGGGAAGCTTTCTTT. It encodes CASSFPTGEAFF.